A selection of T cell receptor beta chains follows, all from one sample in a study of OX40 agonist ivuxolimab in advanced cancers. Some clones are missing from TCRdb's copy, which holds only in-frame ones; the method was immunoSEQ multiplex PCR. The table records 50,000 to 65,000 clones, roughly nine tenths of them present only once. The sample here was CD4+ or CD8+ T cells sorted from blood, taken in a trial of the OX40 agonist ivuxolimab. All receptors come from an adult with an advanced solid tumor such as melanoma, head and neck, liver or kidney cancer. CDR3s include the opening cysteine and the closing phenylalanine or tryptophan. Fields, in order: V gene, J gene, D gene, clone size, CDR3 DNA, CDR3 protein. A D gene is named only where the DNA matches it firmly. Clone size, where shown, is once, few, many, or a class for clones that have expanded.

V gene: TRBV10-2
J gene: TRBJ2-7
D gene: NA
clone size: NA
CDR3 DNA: TGCGCCAGCACCGCGGCGGGCGGGCCCTCCTACGAGCAGTACTTC
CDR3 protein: CASTAAGGPSYEQYF

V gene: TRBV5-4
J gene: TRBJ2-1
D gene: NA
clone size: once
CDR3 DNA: TGTGCCAGCAGCTTAGTAGCGGACAATGAGCAGTTCTTC
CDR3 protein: CASSLVADNEQFF

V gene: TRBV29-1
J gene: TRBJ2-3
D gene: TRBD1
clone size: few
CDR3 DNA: TGCAGCGTACGGACAGGGGTTGAAACAGATACGCAGTATTTT
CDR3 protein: CSVRTGVETDTQYF

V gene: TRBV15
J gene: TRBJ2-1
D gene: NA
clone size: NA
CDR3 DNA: TGTGCCACCAGCAGACAAACAATTCCTACAGGGAGCTCCTACAATGAGCAGTTCTTC
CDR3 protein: CATSRQTIPTGSSYNEQFF

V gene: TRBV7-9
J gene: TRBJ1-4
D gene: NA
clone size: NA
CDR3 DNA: TGTGCCAGCAGCGGAGAGCTGGGGACATTTACGGAAAAACTGTTTTTT
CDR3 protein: CASSGELGTFTEKLFF

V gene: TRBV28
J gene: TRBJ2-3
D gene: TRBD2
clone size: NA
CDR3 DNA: TGTGCCAGCAGTTTATCGCTAGCGGGCTACACAGATACGCAGTATTTT
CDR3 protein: CASSLSLAGYTDTQYF

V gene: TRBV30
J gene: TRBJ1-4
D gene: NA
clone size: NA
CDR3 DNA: TGTGCCTGGAGGGCAATCCTGGGCGAGGGTGAAAAACTGTTTTTT
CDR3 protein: CAWRAILGEGEKLFF

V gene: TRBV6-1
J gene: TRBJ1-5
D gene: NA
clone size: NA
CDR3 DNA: TGTGCCAGCAGTGTGTTACTTGGGGAGCCCCAGCATTTT
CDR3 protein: CASSVLLGEPQHF

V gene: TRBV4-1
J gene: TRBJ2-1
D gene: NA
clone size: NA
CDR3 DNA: TGCGCCAGCAGCTCCCAAACGGATGAGCAGTTCTTC
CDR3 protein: CASSSQTDEQFF

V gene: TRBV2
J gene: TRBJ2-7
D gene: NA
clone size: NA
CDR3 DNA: TGTGCCAGCAGCCCGAGCCCCTCCAGGGCGCTCTACGAGCAGTACTTC
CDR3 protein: CASSPSPSRALYEQYF

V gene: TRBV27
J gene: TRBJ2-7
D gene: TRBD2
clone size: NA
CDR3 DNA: TGTGCCAGCAGTGCCTCCGGGACTAGCGGGAGCGAGCAGTACTTC
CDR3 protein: CASSASGTSGSEQYF

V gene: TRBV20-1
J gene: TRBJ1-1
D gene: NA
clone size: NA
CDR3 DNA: TGCAGTGCTTCTACACGGGATTTAGCTTTCTTT
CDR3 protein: CSASTRDLAFF

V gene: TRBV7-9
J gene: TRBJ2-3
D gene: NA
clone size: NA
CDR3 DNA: TGTGCCAGCAGCTCACTAACTAGTACAGATACGCAGTATTTT
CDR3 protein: CASSSLTSTDTQYF

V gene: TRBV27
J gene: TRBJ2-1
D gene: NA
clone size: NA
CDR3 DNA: TGTGCCAGCACCCTAAACAATGAGCAGTTCTTC
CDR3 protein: CASTLNNEQFF

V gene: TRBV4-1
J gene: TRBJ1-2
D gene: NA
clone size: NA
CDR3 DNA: TGCGCCAGCAGCCAAAATTCAGGAATGAATGGCTACACCTTC
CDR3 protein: CASSQNSGMNGYTF

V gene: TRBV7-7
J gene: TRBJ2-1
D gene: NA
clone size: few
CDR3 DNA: TGTGCCAGCAGCTTAGTCTCGGGTTATGAGCAGTTCTTC
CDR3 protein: CASSLVSGYEQFF

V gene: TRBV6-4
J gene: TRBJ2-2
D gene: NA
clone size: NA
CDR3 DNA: TGTGCCAGCAGTGACTCGGACGGGGAGCTGTTTTTT
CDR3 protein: CASSDSDGELFF

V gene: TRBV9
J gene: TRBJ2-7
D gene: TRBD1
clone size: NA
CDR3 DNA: TGTGCCAGCAGCCTAGGGACAGGGTCCTACGAGCAGTACTTC
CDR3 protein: CASSLGTGSYEQYF

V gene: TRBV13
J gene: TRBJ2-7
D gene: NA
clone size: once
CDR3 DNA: TGTGCCAGCAGCTTAGTTGCGGAATCCCCCTGGGACGAGCAGTACTTC
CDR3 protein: CASSLVAESPWDEQYF

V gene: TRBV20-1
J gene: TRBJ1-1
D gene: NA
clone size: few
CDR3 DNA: TGCAGTGCTGTGAACACTGAAGCTTTCTTT
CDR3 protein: CSAVNTEAFF